A single sample gave rise to the 26 T cell receptor beta chains below, sequenced in a study of Graves' ophthalmopathy and Graves' hyperthyroidism. As the template, RNA transcripts were used to amplify TCR beta CDR3 regions. The library came from an HTBI-primed first-round RT-PCR and a second-round multiplex PCR. TCRdb reprocessed the multiplex PCR reads via MiXCR and lists one record per CDR3 protein. The profile shows around 1,200,000 distinct CDR3 sequences, roughly 35% of them singletons. Sequenced material: peripheral blood or thyroid tissue (not recorded which). These receptors were collected from an adult man with Graves' hyperthyroidism.

This clonotype was detected ten times or more. The chain has TRBV29-1 and TRBJ2-2; D unclear. Germline V gives CDR1 SQVTM, CDR2 ANQGSEA. V gave up 0 bases and J gave up 7 bases, with 9 bases separating them. CDR3 length equals 13 residues. CDR3 in DNA: TGCAGCGTTGAAGATCGAGGTGTCGGGGAGCTGTTTTTT. Translated, it gives CSVEDRGVGELFF.

At least ten counts were recorded for this clonotype. The chain has TRBV7-9 and TRBJ2-7; 10 bases agree with TRBD2. Trimming removed 1 base from V and 4 bases from J; junction bases left unmatched: 4. Germline V gives CDR1 SEHNR, CDR2 FQNEAQ (reference sequence). The CDR3 covers 15 residues. For the CDR3, the DNA is TGTGCCAGCAGCTTAGTGGGGACTAGCGAATACGAGCAGTACTTC. Its translation is CASSLVGTSEYEQYF.

The chain uses TRBV27 and TRBJ1-2; D may be TRBD1 (5 bases). Germline CDR1 and CDR2: MNHEY and SMNVEV (reference sequence). The V gene lost 0 bases and the J gene lost 8 bases, with 13 bases spanning the gap. The CDR3 loop spans 14 amino acids. The CDR3 protein is CASSLSGTEPGYTF. The CDR3, as DNA: TGTGCCAGCAGTTTATCCGGGACGGAACCCGGCTACACCTTC.

Concerning this clonotype itself: Being one base from a much bigger clone, this may be a read error. The chain recombines TRBV7-9 with TRBJ2-7, with D maybe TRBD2 (5 bases). Germline CDR1 reads SEHNR; CDR2 reads FQNEAQ (reference sequence). Deletions cut 4 bases from V and 3 bases from J, with 13 bases between. The CDR3 sequence is 14 residues long. CDR3 in DNA: TGTGCCAGCAGCTCAGCGGCATCGGACTACGAGCAGTACTTC. Its translation: CASSSAASDYEQYF.

Comment on this clonotype: Sequence at one end of the junction differs from germline and may be a read error. The gene calls are TRBV5-4 and TRBJ1-4; D not certain. This CDR3 region has 16 residues. Germline CDR1 and CDR2: SGHNT and YYREEE (reference sequence). CDR3 coding DNA: TGTGCCAGCAACTTGGGCAGGCCGGGTGGAAATGAAAAACTGTTTTTT. Protein: CASNLGRPGGNEKLFF.

This clonotype was counted ten times or more. The V and J genes are TRBV20-1 and TRBJ1-6, with a weak D call TRBD1 (5 bases). Trimming cost V 3 bases and J 8 bases, with 11 bases left between them. The CDR3 covers 13 residues. CDR1 and CDR2 (germline): DFQATT, SNEGSKA (reference sequence). CDR3 coding DNA: TGCAGTGCTAGCTGGGGAGGGGATTCACCCCTCCACTTT. It encodes CSASWGGDSPLHF.

This rearrangement joins TRBV12-3 or TRBV12-4 to TRBJ2-7, with TRBD2 as a possible D gene (6 bases). V shed 2 bases and J shed 2 bases, with 16 bases lying between them. The CDR3 sequence is 16 residues long. DNA of the CDR3: TGTGCCAGCAGTTTAAGGGCGGGGTCGGGAACCTACGAGCAGTACTTC. Residues: CASSLRAGSGTYEQYF.

This clonotype has only a few counts. J is TRBJ1-2 and V is TRBV10-3, with 7 bases fitting TRBD1. The CDR3 has 13 amino acids. Trimming at V came to 11 bases and at J to 3 bases, leaving 9 bases not matched to a gene. The V gene's germline CDR1 is ENHRY and CDR2 SYGVKD. The CDR3 nucleotides read TGTGCCCACACGACAGGGCTGGACTATGGCTACACCTTC. This translates into CAHTTGLDYGYTF.

Of note for this clonotype: A read error may be the cause here, since a much bigger clone is one base away. CDR3 in DNA: TGTGCCAGCAGCCACCGGGACACAGTCTACGAGCAGTACTTC. Its protein product is CASSHRDTVYEQYF. V usage is TRBV7-9 and J usage is TRBJ2-7, with D maybe TRBD1 (6 bases). V was trimmed by 5 bases and J by 3 bases, leaving 14 bases between them. Looked up from germline, CDR1 is SEHNR and CDR2 is FQNEAQ (reference sequence). This CDR3 contains 14 residues.

Concerning this clonotype itself: Since a much larger clone is just one base distant, this may be a read error. This sequence joins TRBV7-2 and TRBJ1-1; D gene uncertain. There are 14 residues in the CDR3. Germline lookup yields CDR1 SGHTA and CDR2 FQGNSA. The CDR3 sequence: CASSPGRSVTEAFF. CDR3 nucleotides: TGCGCCAGCAGCCCCGGACGATCGGTCACTGAAGCTTTCTTT.

This clonotype was seen many times. The chain couples TRBV6-2 or TRBV6-3 to TRBJ2-2; D ambiguous. The length of the CDR3 is 10 residues. Trimming stripped 8 bases from V and 10 bases from J, with 8 bases between. CDR1 is MNHEY and CDR2 is SVGEGT in the germline V gene. The CDR3 region has the DNA TGTGCCAGCTCAAGCGTGGAGCTGTTTTTT. Translating it yields CASSSVELFF.

J is TRBJ1-2 and V is TRBV5-6; D uncertain. This CDR3 contains 13 residues. Trimming took 0 bases from V and 4 from J, leaving 7 bases between them. The germline gives CDR1 SGHDT, CDR2 YYEEEE. The CDR3 sequence is CASSLGAIYGYTF. The CDR3 DNA reads as TGTGCCAGCAGCTTGGGGGCGATCTATGGCTACACCTTC. Drawing the rest from reference TRBV5-6 and TRBJ1-2, the complete variable domain is DAGVTQSPTHLIKTRGQQVTLRCSPKSGHDTVSWYQQALGQGPQFIFQYYEEEERQRGNFPDRFSGHQFPNYSSELNVNALLLGDSALYLCASSLGAIYGYTFGSGTRLTVV.

A word on this clonotype: The junction does not match germline at one end; this may be a read error. The genes are TRBV9 and TRBJ2-2; no clear D. In germline, CDR1 is SGDLS, CDR2 YYNGEE. CDR3 length: 15 residues. CDR3 loop: CASSPWTDPTRELFF. The CDR3 DNA reads TGTGCCAGCTCACCATGGACGGACCCCACCAGGGAGCTGTTTTTT.

For this clonotype: It may be a read error: a sequence one base away is much more abundant. The genes are TRBV12-3 or TRBV12-4 and TRBJ1-5, with 9 bases identical to TRBD1. The length of the CDR3 is 15 residues. Losses at the gene ends were 5 bases for V and 7 bases for J; bases not matched to a gene: 9. The CDR3 bases are TGTGCCAGCAGTAAGGACAGGGGAGACGGACAGCCCCAGCATTTT. It is translated as CASSKDRGDGQPQHF.

The chain links TRBV5-1 to TRBJ1-1; possibly TRBD1 for D (6 bases). V dropped 3 bases and J dropped 2 bases, with 11 bases sitting between them. The germline V gene encodes CDR1 SGHRS and CDR2 YFSETQ. The CDR3 has 14 residues. In DNA form, the CDR3 reads TGCGCCAGCAGCTCCGGGACACCTAACACTGAAGCTTTCTTT. This codes for CASSSGTPNTEAFF.

This chain connects TRBV29-1 to TRBJ2-5, with D perhaps TRBD1 (6 bases). Between the trimmed V and J ends, which lost 8 bases and 0 bases, there was a span of 13 bases. There are 13 residues in the CDR3. Germline V gene lookup returns CDR1 SQVTM and CDR2 ANQGSEA. CDR3 coding DNA: TGCAGCTTCGGACAGAAATACCAAGAGACCCAGTACTTC. Protein product: CSFGQKYQETQYF. The full variable domain, completed using reference TRBV29-1 and TRBJ2-5, is SAVISQKPSRDICQRGTSLTIQCQVDSQVTMMFWYRQQPGQSLTLIATANQGSEATYESGFVIDKFPISRPNLTFSTLTVSNMSPEDSSIYLCSFGQKYQETQYFGPGTRLLVL.

The V and J genes are TRBV4-1 and TRBJ1-3; D ambiguous. CDR1 MGHRA and CDR2 YSYEKL come from the germline V gene. V gave up 1 base and J gave up 0 bases, with 13 bases separating them. The CDR3 totals 17 residues. Here the CDR3 reads CASSQGVWTSSGNTIYF. The CDR3 nucleotides read TGCGCCAGCAGCCAAGGGGTTTGGACGAGCTCTGGAAACACCATATATTTT.

As to this clonotype: This may come from a read error, since a much larger clone is one base off. The J gene is TRBJ1-6, the V gene TRBV9, with 7 bases aligning to TRBD1. Germline-derived CDR1 and CDR2 are SGDLS and YYNGEE. V lost 4 bases and J lost 11; bases outside the gene matches: 12. The CDR3 length is 15 residues. The CDR3 DNA reads TGTGCCAGCAGCCCCACAGGGGACAGCCTTCCACCCCTCCACTTT. Translating it yields CASSPTGDSLPPLHF.

The table lists this clonotype with many counts. The chain has TRBV7-2 and TRBJ1-5; D might be TRBD1 (5 bases). V lost 5 bases and J lost 1, with 15 bases in between. From germline, CDR1 is SGHTA and CDR2 FQGNSA. The CDR3 is 16 amino acids. The CDR3 coding sequence is TGTGCCAGCAGCCCATCACAGGTATCGAGCAATCAGCCCCAGCATTTT. Translation gives CASSPSQVSSNQPQHF.

The chain uses TRBV28 and TRBJ2-2, with 11 bases that match TRBD2. Germline CDR1 reads MDHEN; CDR2 reads SYDVKM. The trim removed 6 bases at V and 7 bases at J, leaving 4 bases unmatched. This CDR3 contains 14 residues. The DNA for the CDR3 is TGTGCCAGCAGCCTACTAGCGGGAGACGGGGAGCTGTTTTTT. Encoded protein: CASSLLAGDGELFF.

This clonotype came up a few times. The chain combines TRBV4-3 with TRBJ2-7; the D is unclear. Per the germline V gene, CDR1 is LGHNA and CDR2 is YSLEER. The CDR3 loop spans 15 amino acids. The ends were cut back, 1 base at V and 4 bases at J, with 14 bases in the middle. CDR3 sequence: CASSQGSKPSYEQYF. The CDR3 nucleotides are TGCGCCAGCAGCCAAGGCTCCAAACCCAGTTACGAGCAGTACTTC.

This clonotype was detected ten times or more. The chain uses TRBV29-1 and TRBJ2-5; 14 bases agree with TRBD2. Germline V gives CDR1 SQVTM, CDR2 ANQGSEA. V trimming: 7 bases; J trimming: 5 bases; junction bases outside the gene matches: 9. The CDR3 covers 15 residues. The CDR3 nucleotides are TGCAGCGCTATACTGGGACTAGCGGGAGTCGAGACCCAGTACTTC. Protein product: CSAILGLAGVETQYF.

The chain employs TRBV15 and TRBJ2-5; D remains unclear. Deletions cut 4 bases from V and 4 bases from J, with 1 base between. Germline V gene data show CDR1 as LNHNV and CDR2 as YYDKDF (reference sequence). The CDR3 contains 10 residues. The CDR3 is CATSIETQYF. The DNA for the CDR3 is TGTGCCACCAGCATAGAGACCCAGTACTTC.

V gene TRBV7-9 combines with J gene TRBJ2-7, with 8 nucleotides matching TRBD1. The germline V gene has CDR1 SEHNR and CDR2 FQNEAQ (reference sequence). The CDR3 is made up of 15 amino acids. J lost 5 bases, V lost 4 bases, and 10 bases had no gene match. The CDR3 loop is CASSSKDRVFHEQYF. The CDR3 DNA follows: TGTGCCAGCAGCTCGAAGGACAGGGTTTTCCACGAGCAGTACTTC.

This clonotype was seen at least ten times. The chain links TRBV29-1 to TRBJ2-5; 9 bases are a match to TRBD2. The junction had 18 bases not matched to a gene; V was cut back by 3 bases and J by 7 bases. Germline assignment: CDR1 SQVTM and CDR2 ANQGSEA. The CDR3 is 17 residues long. CDR3 in amino acids: CSVDPPNQRGVLVTQYF. In DNA, the CDR3 is TGCAGCGTTGATCCCCCAAACCAGCGGGGGGTTCTAGTGACCCAGTACTTC.

On this clonotype: Since a much larger clone is just one base distant, this may be a read error. The rearrangement links TRBV9 to TRBJ1-1; D is uncertain. The CDR3 runs 13 residues. Germline-derived CDR1 and CDR2 are SGDLS and YYNGEE. V shed 0 bases and J shed 10 bases, with 13 bases lying between them. CDR3 in DNA: TGTGCCAGCAGCGTAGCTTCCTCCGATGGAGCTTTCTTT. This encodes CASSVASSDGAFF.